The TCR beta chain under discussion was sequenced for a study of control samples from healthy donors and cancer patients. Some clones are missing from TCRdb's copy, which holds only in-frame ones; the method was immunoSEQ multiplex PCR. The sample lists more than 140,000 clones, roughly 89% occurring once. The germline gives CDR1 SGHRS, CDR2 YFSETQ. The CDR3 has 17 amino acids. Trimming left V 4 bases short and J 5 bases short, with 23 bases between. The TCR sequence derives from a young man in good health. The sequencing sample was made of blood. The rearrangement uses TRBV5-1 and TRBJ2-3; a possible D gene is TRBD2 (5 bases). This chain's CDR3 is CASSPAQEAFRVDTQYF. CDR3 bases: TGCGCCAGCAGCCCCGCGCAGGAGGCGTTTCGAGTAGATACGCAGTATTTT.